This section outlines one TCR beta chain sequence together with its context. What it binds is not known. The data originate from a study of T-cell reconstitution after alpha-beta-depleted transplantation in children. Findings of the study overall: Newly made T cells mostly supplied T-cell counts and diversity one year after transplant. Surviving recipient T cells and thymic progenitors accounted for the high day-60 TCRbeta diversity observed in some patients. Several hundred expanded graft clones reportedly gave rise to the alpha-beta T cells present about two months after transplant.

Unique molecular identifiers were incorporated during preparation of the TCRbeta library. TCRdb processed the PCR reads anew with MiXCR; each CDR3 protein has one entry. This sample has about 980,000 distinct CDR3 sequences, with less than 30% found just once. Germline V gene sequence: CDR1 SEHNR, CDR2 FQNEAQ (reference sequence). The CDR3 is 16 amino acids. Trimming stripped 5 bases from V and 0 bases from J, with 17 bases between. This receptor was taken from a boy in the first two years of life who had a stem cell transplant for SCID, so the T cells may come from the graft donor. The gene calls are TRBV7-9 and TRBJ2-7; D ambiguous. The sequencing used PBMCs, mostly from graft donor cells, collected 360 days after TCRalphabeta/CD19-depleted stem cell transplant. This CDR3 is CASSLARDASSYEQYF. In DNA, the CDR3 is TGTGCCAGCAGCCTTGCCCGAGACGCCAGCTCCTACGAGCAGTACTTC.